This T cell receptor beta chain was recovered during a study of blood T cells in healthy people across ages. Combining a sample-barcoded 5' primer with a J-beta primer mix, a second PCR ran for roughly 6 to 11 cycles. The template-switch adaptor, which had 12 random nucleotides, put a tag on each cDNA molecule. From the 5' RACE reads, TCRdb called clonotypes with MiXCR, one entry per CDR3 protein. The sample consists of 630,000 or so distinct CDR3 sequences, approximately 31% of them appearing once. Of note for this clonotype: Sequence at one end of the junction differs from germline and may be a read error.

Germline loops: CDR1 GTSNPN, CDR2 SVGIG (reference sequence). This CDR3 spans 15 amino acids. The source is a woman older than 75 in good health. The rearrangement uses TRBV30 and TRBJ2-7; tentative D call: TRBD1 (6 bases). Input material: blood. The chain's CDR3 is CAWAPPRGYPYGQYF. The DNA for the CDR3 is TGTGCCTGGGCCCCCCCAAGGGGGTACCCCTACGGGCAGTACTTC.